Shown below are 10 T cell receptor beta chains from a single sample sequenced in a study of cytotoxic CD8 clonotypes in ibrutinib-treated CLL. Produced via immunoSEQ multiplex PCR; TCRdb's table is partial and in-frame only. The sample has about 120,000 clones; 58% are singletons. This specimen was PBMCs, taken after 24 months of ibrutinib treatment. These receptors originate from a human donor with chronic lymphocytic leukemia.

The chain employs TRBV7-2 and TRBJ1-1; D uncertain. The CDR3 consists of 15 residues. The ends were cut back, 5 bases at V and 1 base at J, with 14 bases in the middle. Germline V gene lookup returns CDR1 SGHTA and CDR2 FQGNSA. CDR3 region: CASSPTRIPNTEAFF. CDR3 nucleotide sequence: TGTGCCAGCAGCCCTACACGTATTCCGAACACTGAAGCTTTCTTT.

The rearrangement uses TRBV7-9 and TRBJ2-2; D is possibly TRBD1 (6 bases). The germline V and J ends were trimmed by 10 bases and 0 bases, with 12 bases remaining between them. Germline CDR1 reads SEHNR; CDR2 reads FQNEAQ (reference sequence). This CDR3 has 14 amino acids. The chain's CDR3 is CAKPKGANTGELFF. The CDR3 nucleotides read TGTGCCAAGCCAAAGGGGGCGAACACCGGGGAGCTGTTTTTT.

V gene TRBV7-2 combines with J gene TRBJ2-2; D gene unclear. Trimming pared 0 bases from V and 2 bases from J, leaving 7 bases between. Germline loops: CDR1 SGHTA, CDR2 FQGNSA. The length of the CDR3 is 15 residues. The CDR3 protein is CASSLAGQNTGELFF. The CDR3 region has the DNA TGTGCCAGCAGCTTAGCAGGGCAAAACACCGGGGAGCTGTTTTTT.

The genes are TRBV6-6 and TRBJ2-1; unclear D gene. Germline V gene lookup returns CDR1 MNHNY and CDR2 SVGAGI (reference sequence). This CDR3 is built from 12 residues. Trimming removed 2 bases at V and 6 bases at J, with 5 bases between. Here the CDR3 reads CASSYQTNEQFF. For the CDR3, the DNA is TGTGCCAGCAGTTACCAGACCAATGAGCAGTTCTTC.

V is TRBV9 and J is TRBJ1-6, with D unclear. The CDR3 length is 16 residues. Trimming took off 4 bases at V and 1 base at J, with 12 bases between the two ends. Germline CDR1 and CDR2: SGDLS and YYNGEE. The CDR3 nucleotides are TGTGCCAGCAGCACGTCGGCTGGTTCCTATAATTCACCCCTCCACTTT. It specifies CASSTSAGSYNSPLHF.

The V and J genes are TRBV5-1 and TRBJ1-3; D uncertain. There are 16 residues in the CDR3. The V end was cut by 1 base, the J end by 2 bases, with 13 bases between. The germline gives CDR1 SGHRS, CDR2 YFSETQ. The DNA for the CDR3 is TGCGCCAGCAGCTTGATGCAGACGGAGACTGGAAACACCATATATTTT. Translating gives CASSLMQTETGNTIYF.

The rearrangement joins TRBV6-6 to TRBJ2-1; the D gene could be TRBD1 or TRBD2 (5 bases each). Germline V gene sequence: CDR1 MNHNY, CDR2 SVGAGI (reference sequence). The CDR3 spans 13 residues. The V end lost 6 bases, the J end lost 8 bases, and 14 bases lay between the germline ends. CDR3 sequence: CASSSDSGHEQFF. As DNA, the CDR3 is TGTGCCAGCAGCAGCGACAGCGGCCATGAGCAGTTCTTC.

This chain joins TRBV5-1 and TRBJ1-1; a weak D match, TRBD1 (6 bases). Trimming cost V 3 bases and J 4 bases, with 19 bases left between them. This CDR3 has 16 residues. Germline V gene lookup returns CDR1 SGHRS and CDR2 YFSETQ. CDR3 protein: CASSSDPRGSGTEAFF. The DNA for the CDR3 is TGCGCCAGCAGCTCGGACCCCAGGGGATCGGGCACTGAAGCTTTCTTT.

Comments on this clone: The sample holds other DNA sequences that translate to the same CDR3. The CDR3: CASSLEGGREKLFF. The DNA of the CDR3 is TGCGCCAGCAGCTTGGAGGGTGGGCGCGAAAAACTGTTTTTT. The rearrangement links TRBV5-1 to TRBJ1-4; D uncertain. The germline V and J ends were trimmed by 0 bases and 8 bases, with 11 bases remaining between them. The CDR3 loop spans 14 amino acids. Germline lookup yields CDR1 SGHRS and CDR2 YFSETQ.

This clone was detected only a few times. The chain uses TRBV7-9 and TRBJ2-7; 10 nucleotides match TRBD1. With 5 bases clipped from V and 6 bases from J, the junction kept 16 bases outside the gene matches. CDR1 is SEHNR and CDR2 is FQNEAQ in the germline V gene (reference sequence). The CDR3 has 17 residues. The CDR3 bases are TGTGCCAGCAGCCACACCGGGACAGGGGCCTTGTATTCCGAGCAGTACTTC. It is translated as CASSHTGTGALYSEQYF.